A single sample gave rise to the 21 T cell receptor beta chains below, sequenced in a study of cytomegalovirus exposure and HLA in healthy donors. This PCR relied on a set of 60 Vbeta primers and 13 Jbeta primers. TCRdb's table, derived via immunoSEQ multiplex PCR, lists solely in-frame clones and lacks some. This table holds roughly 140,000 clones, roughly 80% found once. The sequenced sample was PBMCs. The receptors here all came from a male donor in good health and CMV-seronegative.

This chain links TRBV30 with TRBJ1-3; D uncertain. CDR1 is GTSNPN, CDR2 SVGIG, per germline (reference sequence). V was shortened by 2 bases and J by 0 bases, with 8 bases between the two germline ends. The CDR3 has 14 amino acids. CDR3 nucleotides: TGTGCCTGGAGTTGGACTTTCTCTGGAAACACCATATATTTT. It specifies CAWSWTFSGNTIYF.

The chain couples TRBV27 to TRBJ1-3; 9 positions match TRBD1. The V gene's germline CDR1 is MNHEY and CDR2 SMNVEV (reference sequence). Losses at the gene ends were 6 bases for V and 0 bases for J; bases not matched to a gene: 6. CDR3 length equals 16 residues. The CDR3 DNA reads as TGTGCCAGCAGCTCACAGGGGGCCATCTCTGGAAACACCATATATTTT. This gives the protein CASSSQGAISGNTIYF.

The rearrangement joins TRBV6-5 to TRBJ1-2; D remains ambiguous. V lost 0 bases and J 0 bases, leaving 8 bases between the germline ends. This CDR3 has 15 residues. Germline V CDR1 and CDR2: MNHEY, SVGAGI. DNA for the CDR3: TGTGCCAGCAGTTACTCAGAGGCGACTAACTATGGCTACACCTTC. This encodes CASSYSEATNYGYTF.

The CDR3 loop reads CASSILGGAYGYTF. The CDR3 DNA reads TGTGCCAGTAGTATTCTGGGCGGGGCCTATGGCTACACCTTC. V and J are TRBV19 and TRBJ1-2; the D gene is possibly TRBD1 (5 bases). CDR1 is LNHDA, CDR2 SQIVND, per germline (reference sequence). V was trimmed by 3 bases and J by 4 bases, leaving 12 bases between them. The CDR3 contains 14 residues.

The sample holds a few counts of this clone. The chain has TRBV6-5 and TRBJ1-6, with D uncertain. CDR1 is MNHEY and CDR2 is SVGAGI in the germline V gene. V was trimmed by 0 bases and J by 9 bases, leaving 6 bases between them. This CDR3 is 13 amino acids long. CDR3 nucleotide sequence: TGTGCCAGCAGTTACTCGGAGGGTTCACCCCTCCACTTT. It specifies CASSYSEGSPLHF.

The chain combines TRBV28 with TRBJ2-3; 8 nucleotides agree with TRBD1. V was clipped by 5 bases and J by 1 base; unmatched bases: 2. CDR1 is MDHEN, CDR2 SYDVKM, per germline. The CDR3 is made up of 14 amino acids. The CDR3 DNA is TGTGCCAGCAGTAAGGACAGGGGCACAGATACGCAGTATTTT. Protein product: CASSKDRGTDTQYF.

This clone was counted a few times. The gene calls are TRBV25-1 and TRBJ2-1; weak D call: TRBD2 (6 bases). V lost 1 base and J 5 bases, leaving 12 bases between the germline ends. The CDR3 is made up of 15 amino acids. The germline gives CDR1 MGHDK, CDR2 SYGVNS. The chain's CDR3 is CASSEWRRGDNEQFF. DNA of the CDR3: TGTGCCAGCAGTGAATGGCGGAGGGGAGACAATGAGCAGTTCTTC.

The chain carries TRBV6-4 and TRBJ2-2, with TRBD2 matching over 8 bases. This CDR3 comprises 16 residues. The germline CDR1 and CDR2 sequences are MRHNA and SNTAGT. After removal of 4 bases from V and 5 bases from J, the junction contained 9 bases not matched to a gene. The CDR3 is CASSVTAGDRTGELFF. As DNA, the CDR3 is TGTGCCAGCAGTGTAACAGCGGGAGATCGAACCGGGGAGCTGTTTTTT.

This rearrangement joins TRBV6-1 to TRBJ1-1, with 9 nucleotides matching TRBD1. The CDR3 covers 14 residues. Germline CDR1 and CDR2: MNHNS and SASEGT. Trimming cost V 4 bases and J 6 bases; bases outside gene matches: 6. CDR3 sequence reads: CASSATTGGAEAFF. Written as DNA, the CDR3 is TGTGCCAGCAGTGCAACGACAGGGGGAGCTGAAGCTTTCTTT.

The genes are TRBV5-1 and TRBJ1-2; TRBD1 matches 9 bases. The V gene end was trimmed by 0 bases and the J gene end by 6 bases; junction bases not matched to a gene: 3. This CDR3 contains 14 residues. Germline assignment: CDR1 SGHRS and CDR2 YFSETQ. Written as DNA, the CDR3 is TGCGCCAGCAGCTTGGACAGGGGGCAAAATGGCTACACCTTC. This translates into CASSLDRGQNGYTF.

CDR3 amino acids: CASSQRPGQGGQETQYF. The CDR3 DNA is TGTGCCAGCAGCCAACGGCCGGGACAGGGGGGCCAAGAGACCCAGTACTTC. The genes are TRBV13 and TRBJ2-5; 11 bases are shared with TRBD1. CDR3 length equals 17 residues. Germline V gene lookup returns CDR1 PRHDT and CDR2 FYEKMQ (reference sequence). Trimming cost V 5 bases and J 1 base; bases outside gene matches: 9.

This clone has just a few counts. The rearrangement joins TRBV28 to TRBJ2-7; 9 bases align to TRBD1. The CDR3 totals 17 residues. The germline gives CDR1 MDHEN, CDR2 SYDVKM. V gave up 5 bases and J gave up 3 bases; unmatched junction bases: 14. DNA for the CDR3: TGTGCCAGCAGTCCTGCCCCCCCCGGGACAGGGAACTACGAGCAGTACTTC. Amino acids: CASSPAPPGTGNYEQYF.

This clone was seen just once. The genes are TRBV4-2 and TRBJ1-1, with 8 bases that match TRBD1. Germline assignment: CDR1 LGHNA and CDR2 YNFKEQ. The junction had 10 bases not matched to a gene; V was cut back by 4 bases and J by 0 bases. The CDR3 consists of 17 residues. The CDR3 DNA reads as TGTGCCAGCAGCCCCAGACCGGACAGGGAAGTGAACACTGAAGCTTTCTTT. Amino acid sequence: CASSPRPDREVNTEAFF.

J is TRBJ1-1 and V is TRBV9; 10 bases align to TRBD1. The CDR3 is made up of 15 amino acids. In germline, CDR1 is SGDLS, CDR2 YYNGEE. The J segment lost 1 base and the V segment lost 4 bases, leaving 4 bases of the junction unmatched. Here the CDR3 reads CASSLRDRGNTEAFF. CDR3 DNA: TGTGCCAGCAGCCTCCGGGACAGGGGGAACACTGAAGCTTTCTTT.

As DNA, the CDR3 is TGTGCCAGCTCACCCGACAGGGGGCTTACGGAGACCCAGTACTTC. Its translation: CASSPDRGLTETQYF. The chain uses TRBV18 and TRBJ2-5; TRBD1 matches at 10 bases. Per germline, CDR1 KGHSH and CDR2 LQKENI. J gave up 5 bases and V 3 bases, and 6 bases lay outside the gene matches. This CDR3 has 15 amino acids.

This chain links TRBV9 with TRBJ1-1; TRBD1 might be the D (5 bases). Germline values: CDR1 SGDLS, CDR2 YYNGEE. V lost 0 bases, J lost 0 bases, and 9 bases lay in between. This CDR3 is 15 amino acids long. Here the CDR3 DNA reads TGTGCCAGCAGCGTAGACAGACAGATGAACACTGAAGCTTTCTTT. This encodes CASSVDRQMNTEAFF.

The count of this clone is one. The chain carries TRBV4-2 and TRBJ2-1, with TRBD1 identical over 7 bases. Looked up from germline, CDR1 is LGHNA and CDR2 is YNFKEQ. CDR3 length: 14 amino acids. Trimming at V came to 0 bases and at J to 9 bases, leaving 5 bases not matched to a gene. In DNA, the CDR3 is TGTGCCAGCAGCCAAGATCCAGGGGGTCGTGAGCAGTTCTTC. It translates to CASSQDPGGREQFF.

J is TRBJ1-2 and V is TRBV5-1, with D maybe TRBD1 (6 bases). CDR1 and CDR2 (germline): SGHRS, YFSETQ. This CDR3 spans 13 amino acids. Trimming removed 3 bases at V and 10 bases at J, with 16 bases between. The CDR3 is CASSSTGTRNYTF. The DNA of the CDR3 is TGCGCCAGCAGCTCCACCGGGACACGGAACTACACCTTC.

This sequence joins TRBV2 and TRBJ1-4; perhaps TRBD1 as D (5 bases). The CDR3 spans 15 residues. V was trimmed by 4 bases and J by 1 base, leaving 10 bases between them. CDR1 SNHLY and CDR2 FYNNEI come from the germline V gene. CDR3 DNA: TGTGCCAGCAGTGCTCAGGGAATAACTAATGAAAAACTGTTTTTT. This codes for CASSAQGITNEKLFF.

With respect to this clone: The junction and the germline gene differ at one end; a read error may be behind it. The chain recombines TRBV7-9 with TRBJ2-3, with 9 bases aligning to TRBD1. The CDR3 is 14 amino acids. Germline lookup yields CDR1 SEHNR and CDR2 FQNEAQ (reference sequence). The CDR3 protein is CSSRKGQGADTQYF. The CDR3 DNA reads as TGTTCCAGCAGGAAGGGACAGGGAGCAGATACGCAGTATTTT.

The rearrangement uses TRBV29-1 and TRBJ1-3; no definite D call. Germline loops: CDR1 SQVTM, CDR2 ANQGSEA. V was trimmed by 4 bases and J by 0 bases, leaving 7 bases between them. This CDR3 spans 13 amino acids. CDR3 protein: CSVGRDSGNTIYF. CDR3 coding DNA: TGCAGCGTTGGTCGGGACTCTGGAAACACCATATATTTT. Looking up the rest from reference TRBV29-1 and TRBJ1-3 gives the full variable domain: SAVISQKPSRDICQRGTSLTIQCQVDSQVTMMFWYRQQPGQSLTLIATANQGSEATYESGFVIDKFPISRPNLTFSTLTVSNMSPEDSSIYLCSVGRDSGNTIYFGEGSWLTVV.